This TCR beta chain was sequenced for a study of post-analysis software for immune sequencing data (dated by TCRdb to between 2014 and 2016). Regarding the complete study: Disease courses on record covered relapsing-remitting, secondary progressive and progressive-relapsing multiple sclerosis, though some patients had no subtype annotation. The multiple sclerosis patient repertoires were compared with 11 previously published healthy control repertoires from donors aged about 6 to 28 years. A subset of samples was prepared in parallel using single-end sample barcoding, then pooled and co-amplified after Illumina adapter ligation.

What the study reported, not specific to this receptor: The control group was slightly older than the multiple sclerosis patient group. Direct clustering with F measure revealed strong co-clustering of samples prepared in the same batch, which led to a batch-effect correction. Significantly higher frequencies in patients than in controls were found for about five TRBV segments, including TRBV5-6, TRBV5-1 and TRBV20-1. Multiple sclerosis patients had significantly lower normalized Chao1 diversity than controls, a result that suggests substantial peripheral T-cell clonal expansion.

The germline ends are 11 bases apart after V is trimmed by 7 bases and J by 3 bases. As encoded in the germline V gene, CDR1 is KGHDR while CDR2 is SFDVKD. The CDR3 runs 13 residues from the cysteine to the phenylalanine. Only CDR3 DNA is held: 39 bases, read in frame from base 1. Worth noting for this clonotype: Its antigen is not yet known. Base qualities are not at hand, and no much larger clone is one base apart.

TCR beta repertoires were profiled from peripheral blood of roughly 13 young patients with multiple sclerosis to demonstrate the VDJtools post-analysis software. The multiple sclerosis patients were children and adolescents between roughly 6 and 16 years of age. The method was PCR. The instrument was an Illumina HiSeq 2500. To reduce PCR and sequencing biases, unique molecular identifiers were built into the TCR beta cDNA libraries. Some 500,000 cDNA molecules were obtained for every 1 to 10 million input T cells, so each molecule roughly corresponded to one T cell. The patient libraries were prepared and sequenced using the same protocol as the earlier healthy control dataset. Within a given batch, samples were prepared together, multiplexed and sequenced on the same HiSeq lane. For the original study's pipeline: Raw barcoded reads were processed with MIGEC, and single-read molecular identifier groups were discarded before consensus assembly and CDR3 extraction. VDJtools was used for post-analysis of the clonotype tables, with diversity normalized by down-sampling every dataset to the smallest sample size. In repertoire overlap clustering, CDR3 amino acid sequences, but not nucleotide sequences, were matched to correct batch-related cross-sample contamination. TCRdb reworked the public reads: Q25 trimming with fastp, MiXCR clone assembly, productive beta chains retained. CDR3 protein duplicates are merged, each entry listing the most common genes and DNA. Clone size and V and J calls follow TCRdb, not the original study. The sample data list about 770,000 distinct CDR3 sequences, and about 43% of these were observed just once. 4% to 5% of the sample is taken by the ten largest.

The sequence came from a girl aged 5 to 17 with multiple sclerosis. The specimen sequenced was blood. This receptor chain uses TRBV24-1 and TRBJ1-1; the D gene lacks a confident call. The CDR3: CATSYDGHTEAFF. The nucleotides are TGTGCCACCAGCTACGACGGGCACACTGAAGCTTTCTTT.